Each of the 29 T cell receptor beta chains below was sequenced from the same sample in a study of T cell clonality in common variable immunodeficiency. Sequencing was performed with immunoSEQ multiplex PCR; in TCRdb, only in-frame clones are kept and a portion is missing. This sample has about 35,000 clones, each found more than once. The specimen was peripheral blood mononuclear cells. These receptors were collected from a person aged 18-70 years in good health.

This clone was seen many times. The CDR3 end is not reached by the read, which stops 3 residues before it; the germline J gene fills it in. This sequence joins TRBV28 and TRBJ1-4; D is uncertain. The germline V gene has CDR1 MDHEN and CDR2 SYDVKM. Trimming left V 6 bases short and J 0 bases short, with 5 bases between. This CDR3 is 13 amino acids long. The CDR3 here is CASSKPTNEKLFF. The sequenced part of the CDR3 DNA is TGTGCCAGCAGCAAGCCAACTAATGAAAAA.

Regarding this clone: The read falls 3 residues short of the CDR3 end, and the missing part is taken from the germline J gene. This rearrangement joins TRBV7-9 to TRBJ2-7; 14 nucleotides line up with TRBD2. The CDR3 totals 15 residues. Trimming cost V 4 bases and J 4 bases; bases outside gene matches: 3. Germline V gene sequence: CDR1 SEHNR, CDR2 FQNEAQ (reference sequence). The covered CDR3 bases are TGTGCCAGCAGCTCCGGGACTAGCGGGAGTTACGAG. This codes for CASSSGTSGSYE. The full CDR3 protein reads CASSSGTSGSYEQYF. Variable domain in full (rest from reference TRBV7-9 and TRBJ2-7): DTGVSQNPRHKITKRGQNVTFRCDPISEHNRLYWYRQTLGQGPEFLTYFQNEAQLEKSRLLSDRFSAERPKGSFSTLEIQRTEQGDSAMYLCASSSGTSGSYEQYFGPGTRLTVT.

This clone was recorded many times. The DNA ends 3 residues before the CDR3 does, and the rest of the CDR3 is filled in from the germline J gene. The rearrangement uses TRBV7-9 and TRBJ2-5, with D possibly being TRBD1 (6 bases). V was trimmed by 3 bases and J by 4 bases, leaving 15 bases between them. The CDR3 sequence is 15 residues long. The germline V gene encodes CDR1 SEHNR and CDR2 FQNEAQ (reference sequence). CDR3 DNA, as far as it was read: TGTGCCAGCAGCTTTGTACAGGGTCCGGGAGAGACC. It is translated as CASSFVQGPGET. The full CDR3 reads CASSFVQGPGETQYF.

This clone was counted at least ten times. The missing CDR3 end, 3 residues past where the read stops, is filled in from the germline J gene. The genes are TRBV7-9 and TRBJ2-2; a possible D gene is TRBD2 (5 bases). V shed 5 bases and J shed 1 base, with 11 bases lying between them. Germline-derived CDR1 and CDR2 are SEHNR and FQNEAQ (reference sequence). The CDR3 sequence is 15 residues long. The covered CDR3 bases are TGTGCCAGCAGCCGGACTGCCGTGAACACCGGGGAG. Residues: CASSRTAVNTGE. The full CDR3 reads CASSRTAVNTGELFF.

This clone showed up many times. The read ends 3 residues before the CDR3 terminus; that terminus is restored from the germline J gene. V usage is TRBV7-9 and J usage is TRBJ1-6, with TRBD1 matching over 7 bases. Germline V gene sequence: CDR1 SEHNR, CDR2 FQNEAQ (reference sequence). J gave up 7 bases and V 9 bases, and 12 bases lay outside the gene matches. The CDR3 has 15 residues. Incomplete CDR3 DNA: TGTGCCAGTTCCGGTGCAGGGGGTATGAATTCACCC. Translating it yields CASSGAGGMNSP. The entire CDR3 protein is CASSGAGGMNSPLHF.

This clone was seen many times. The read comes to an end 3 residues before the CDR3 does, leaving the germline J gene to fill in the end. The rearrangement uses TRBV7-3 and TRBJ2-7; 9 positions agree with TRBD2. V was pared by 6 bases and J by 4 bases, with 10 bases of the junction left unmatched. Germline V gene sequence: CDR1 SGHTA, CDR2 FQGTGA. The CDR3 runs to 15 residues. CDR3 amino acids: CASSLPSGTNYEQYF. The sequenced CDR3 bases are TGTGCCAGCAGTCTACCTAGCGGGACGAATTACGAG.

This clone was seen at least ten times. The CDR3 end falls 3 residues outside the read, so it is completed with the germline J gene. The chain is built from TRBV5-6 and TRBJ2-7, with D perhaps TRBD1 (6 bases). This CDR3 has 13 residues. V lost 3 bases, J lost 4 bases, and 11 bases lay in between. Germline lookup yields CDR1 SGHDT and CDR2 YYEEEE. The sequenced part of the CDR3 DNA is TGTGCCAGCAGCTCGACAGGTTCTTACGAG. This encodes CASSSTGSYE. The full CDR3 sequence reads CASSSTGSYEQYF.

This clone was observed at least ten times. From the germline J gene comes the end of the CDR3, since the read stops 3 residues before it. This rearrangement joins TRBV5-1 to TRBJ2-7, with D perhaps TRBD1 (5 bases). Germline V gives CDR1 SGHRS, CDR2 YFSETQ. This CDR3 has 14 residues. V was clipped by 4 bases and J by 3 bases, with 14 bases between them. This chain's CDR3 is CASSRTGENYEQYF. The part of the CDR3 DNA that was read is TGCGCCAGCAGCCGCACAGGAGAGAACTACGAG.

This clone was seen a few times. The observed sequence ends 3 residues before the CDR3 terminus, with the missing tail filled in from the germline J gene. This sequence joins TRBV18 and TRBJ1-4; no reliable D call. The CDR3 runs to 15 residues. Per germline, CDR1 KGHSH and CDR2 LQKENI. The V end lost 2 bases, the J end lost 7 bases, and 14 bases lay between the germline ends. Partial CDR3 DNA: TGTGCCAGCTCACCAGTACGGGGAGGGAGTGAAAAA. It specifies CASSPVRGGSEK. The full CDR3 protein is CASSPVRGGSEKLFF.

This clone was seen repeatedly, ten times or more. The read halts 3 residues ahead of the CDR3 end, with the missing end drawn from the germline J gene. The chain carries TRBV5-1 and TRBJ2-2, with D possibly being TRBD2 (7 bases). V was trimmed by 1 base and J by 7 bases, leaving 17 bases between them. Germline CDR1 and CDR2: SGHRS and YFSETQ. The CDR3 contains 16 residues. CDR3 loop: CASSLNGYREGGELFF. Partial CDR3 DNA: TGCGCCAGCAGCTTGAATGGATACAGGGAGGGCGGGGAG.

This clone came up many times. CDR3 residues: CASSVVASGIETQYF. The sequenced CDR3 bases are TGTGCCAGCAGCGTAGTGGCTAGCGGGATTGAGACC. The chain uses TRBV9 and TRBJ2-5; 9 nucleotides align to TRBD2. The read falls 3 residues short of the CDR3 end, and the missing part is taken from the germline J gene. The CDR3 length is 15 residues. With V trimmed by 0 bases and J by 5 bases, 5 bases remained unmatched. Per germline, CDR1 SGDLS and CDR2 YYNGEE.

Of note for this clone: A much larger clone sits a single nucleotide away, making a read error possible. With the read ending 3 residues before the CDR3 end, the germline J gene is used to fill in that end. This CDR3 is also generated by other DNA sequences in the sample. V usage is TRBV5-1 and J usage is TRBJ2-1; 8 bases line up with TRBD2. The CDR3 has 14 amino acids. The germline CDR1 and CDR2 sequences are SGHRS and YFSETQ. After removal of 4 bases from V and 5 bases from J, the junction contained 5 bases not matched to a gene. The CDR3 bases that were read are TGCGCCAGCAGCCTGGCACTAGCGGACAATGAG. Translating gives CASSLALADNE. Given in full, the CDR3 is CASSLALADNEQFF. The full variable domain, in which reference TRBV5-1 and TRBJ2-1 provide the parts outside the CDR3, is KAGVTQTPRYLIKTRGQQVTLSCSPISGHRSVSWYQQTPGQGLQFLFEYFSETQRNKGNFPGRFSGRQFSNSRSEMNVSTLELGDSALYLCASSLALADNEQFFGPGTRLTVL.

This clone was observed a handful of times. Read coverage stops 3 residues before the CDR3 terminus; the germline J gene supplies the remainder. The J gene is TRBJ1-2, the V gene TRBV18; no clear D gene. The V gene's germline CDR1 is KGHSH and CDR2 LQKENI. This CDR3 spans 14 amino acids. The CDR3 is CASSPQVRDNDYTF. CDR3 DNA, as far as it was read: TGTGCCAGCTCACCACAAGTCAGAGACAATGAC.

Ten or more counts support this clone. The observed sequence ends 3 residues before the CDR3 terminus, with the missing tail filled in from the germline J gene. The rearrangement uses TRBV7-9 and TRBJ2-1; the D gene is possibly TRBD2 (6 bases). This CDR3 is 15 amino acids long. Per the germline V gene, CDR1 is SEHNR and CDR2 is FQNEAQ (reference sequence). Trimming took 0 bases from V and 2 from J, leaving 8 bases between them. The CDR3 bases that were read are TGTGCCAGCAGCTTAGCCAGCGGGCCCTACAATGAG. Encoded protein: CASSLASGPYNE. The CDR3 as a whole reads CASSLASGPYNEQFF.

At least ten counts were recorded for this clone. The read halts 3 residues ahead of the CDR3 end, with the missing end drawn from the germline J gene. The chain is built from TRBV10-3 and TRBJ1-1; D gene uncertain. Germline V gives CDR1 ENHRY, CDR2 SYGVKD. This CDR3 contains 14 residues. CDR3 region: CAISESLRRLAAFF. The part of the CDR3 DNA that was read is TGTGCCATCAGTGAGTCCCTCCGACGGTTAGCG.

This clone was recorded many times. The read halts 3 residues ahead of the CDR3 end, with the missing end drawn from the germline J gene. The chain combines TRBV5-1 with TRBJ2-7; TRBD2 agrees at 11 bases. The germline V gene has CDR1 SGHRS and CDR2 YFSETQ. V shed 3 bases, J shed 0 bases, and the junction held 5 bases outside the gene matches. This CDR3 contains 16 residues. The CDR3 bases that were read are TGCGCCAGCAGCTGGGGACTAGCGGTGAGCTCCTACGAG. It translates to CASSWGLAVSSYE. The entire CDR3 protein is CASSWGLAVSSYEQYF.

This clone was counted ten times or more. Read data end 3 residues before the CDR3 end; the end is taken from the germline J gene. Other DNA sequences in this specimen translate into the identical CDR3. The J gene is TRBJ1-2, the V gene TRBV7-8; 7 positions agree with TRBD1. Germline values: CDR1 SGHVS, CDR2 FQNEAQ. The CDR3 runs 13 residues. Here the CDR3 reads CASSTRQGGGYTF. The part of the CDR3 DNA that was read is TGTGCCAGCAGCACGCGACAGGGAGGAGGC.

Note on this clone: The observed sequence ends 3 residues before the CDR3 terminus, with the missing tail filled in from the germline J gene. The chain joins TRBV11-2 to TRBJ2-3; TRBD2 might be the D (5 bases). The CDR3 totals 14 residues. CDR1 and CDR2 from the germline V gene are SGHAT and FQNNGV. The CDR3 region is CASSFGSGRETQYF. Partial CDR3 DNA: TGTGCCAGCAGCTTCGGAAGCGGAAGGGAGACG.

Many counts were recorded for this clone. The read terminates 3 residues before the CDR3 end, so the remaining end is supplied by the germline J gene. The chain is built from TRBV5-6 and TRBJ2-3, with unresolved D. Germline CDR1 reads SGHDT; CDR2 reads YYEEEE. The CDR3 is 15 residues long. V lost 5 bases and J 2 bases, leaving 15 bases between the germline ends. The CDR3 loop reads CASSTTGGYTDTQYF. CDR3 DNA, as far as it was read: TGTGCCAGCAGTACGACCGGCGGTTACACAGATACG.

This clone was recorded a few times. The sequence runs out 3 residues before the end of the CDR3; the remainder is reconstructed from the germline J gene. This chain links TRBV29-1 with TRBJ2-5, with a possible D match to TRBD1 (6 bases). Germline CDR1 SQVTM, CDR2 ANQGSEA. The CDR3 is 14 amino acids. Trimming took off 0 bases at V and 6 bases at J, with 14 bases between the two ends. The DNA read from the CDR3 is TGCAGCGTTGAAGATCAATGGGGGCGAAAGACC. Encoded protein: CSVEDQWGRKT. The whole CDR3 sequence is CSVEDQWGRKTQYF.

This clone was found many times. Read sequence stops 3 residues before the CDR3 end, and the germline J gene provides the missing end. The rearrangement joins TRBV28 to TRBJ1-1; possibly TRBD1 for D (6 bases). Trimming took off 5 bases at V and 3 bases at J, with 22 bases between the two ends. Germline V gene data show CDR1 as MDHEN and CDR2 as SYDVKM. CDR3 size: 17 residues. CDR3 DNA, as far as it was read: TGTGCCAGCAGTCCGCCGGACAGTCTCTCGGGGTACACTGAA. Residues: CASSPPDSLSGYTE. The full-length CDR3 reads as CASSPPDSLSGYTEAFF.

The sample holds many counts of this clone. Read sequence stops 3 residues before the CDR3 end, and the germline J gene provides the missing end. V usage is TRBV7-2 and J usage is TRBJ2-5; the D call may be TRBD1 or TRBD2 (5 bases each). Germline CDR1 and CDR2: SGHTA and FQGNSA. The CDR3 loop spans 13 amino acids. The germline V and J ends were trimmed by 6 bases and 3 bases, with 11 bases remaining between them. The CDR3 reads CASRARGEETQYF. The part of the CDR3 DNA that was read is TGTGCCAGCAGGGCTAGGGGAGAAGAGACC.

This clone was picked up many times. Read sequence stops 3 residues before the CDR3 end, and the germline J gene provides the missing end. The V gene is TRBV6-1, the J gene TRBJ2-3; TRBD2 matches at 12 bases. The CDR3 runs to 17 residues. With 1 base clipped from V and 4 bases from J, the junction kept 6 bases outside the gene matches. Germline V gene lookup returns CDR1 MNHNS and CDR2 SASEGT. The CDR3 spells CASSEERTSGTSDTQYF. The sequenced part of the CDR3 DNA is TGTGCCAGCAGTGAAGAAAGGACTAGCGGGACATCAGATACG.

Notes on this clone: The read ends 3 residues early relative to the CDR3; the germline J gene fills the gap. The chain combines TRBV20-1 with TRBJ2-1; TRBD2 is a possible D gene (6 bases). This CDR3 has 13 residues. V was trimmed by 4 bases and J by 6 bases, leaving 13 bases between them. From germline, CDR1 is DFQATT and CDR2 SNEGSKA (reference sequence). CDR3 residues: CSATPLARNEQFF. The CDR3 bases that were read are TGCAGTGCTACCCCACTAGCCCGCAATGAG.

Of note for this clone: The missing CDR3 end, 3 residues past where the read stops, is filled in from the germline J gene. The chain employs TRBV7-8 and TRBJ2-3, with D possibly being TRBD1 (6 bases). Germline V gene lookup returns CDR1 SGHVS and CDR2 FQNEAQ. Deletions cut 0 bases from V and 2 bases from J, with 15 bases between. CDR3 size: 17 residues. The CDR3 here is CASSLARRNRVTDTQYF. CDR3 DNA (partial): TGTGCCAGCAGCTTAGCGAGGCGGAACAGGGTCACAGATACG.

This clone was seen many times. The read is 3 residues too short to cover the CDR3 end, so that end is filled in from the germline J gene. The rearrangement uses TRBV7-3 and TRBJ2-3, with 9 nucleotides matching TRBD2. The CDR3 length is 18 residues. Germline V gene sequence: CDR1 SGHTA, CDR2 FQGTGA. The CDR3 bases that were read are TGTGCCAGCAGCTCCGAAGTAGCGGGAGCTGACTACCAAGAGACG. Encoded protein: CASSSEVAGADYQET. The complete CDR3 reads CASSSEVAGADYQETQYF.

This clone was counted at least ten times. The CDR3 end lies 3 residues beyond the end of the read and is filled in from the germline J gene. V usage is TRBV6-1 and J usage is TRBJ2-1; D might be TRBD2 (5 bases). This CDR3 is built from 13 residues. CDR1 is MNHNS, CDR2 SASEGT, per germline. V shed 4 bases and J shed 3 bases, with 7 bases lying between them. Incomplete CDR3 DNA: TGTGCCAGCAGTGCCAGCGGCTACAATGAG. It codes for CASSASGYNE. The full CDR3 sequence reads CASSASGYNEQFF.

This clone has a count of ten or more. The CDR3 end lies 3 residues beyond the end of the read and is filled in from the germline J gene. The rearrangement joins TRBV19 to TRBJ1-4; TRBD1 agrees at 12 bases. The CDR3 runs 15 residues. The germline CDR1 and CDR2 sequences are LNHDA and SQIVND (reference sequence). Losses at the gene ends were 4 bases for V and 8 bases for J; bases not matched to a gene: 5. The CDR3 DNA, read in part, is TGTGCCAGTAGTAGGGGGACAGGGGGCACGGAAAAA. This codes for CASSRGTGGTEK. The entire CDR3 protein reads CASSRGTGGTEKLFF. Full variable domain (missing parts from reference TRBV19 and TRBJ1-4): DGGITQSPKYLFRKEGQNVTLSCEQNLNHDAMYWYRQDPGQGLRLIYYSQIVNDFQKGDIAEGYSVSREKKESFPLTVTSAQKNPTAFYLCASSRGTGGTEKLFFGSGTQLSVL.

This clone was seen at least ten times. The read terminates 3 residues before the CDR3 end, so the remaining end is supplied by the germline J gene. The chain has TRBV2 and TRBJ1-1; D is unresolved. The CDR3 runs 13 residues. The germline CDR1 and CDR2 sequences are SNHLY and FYNNEI. V shed 3 bases and J shed 2 bases, with 7 bases lying between them. Incomplete CDR3 DNA: TGTGCCAGCAGTGACCAGAGAAACACTGAA. Translating gives CASSDQRNTE. The full CDR3 protein reads CASSDQRNTEAFF.